The next 26 T cell receptor beta chains were all read from a single sample in a study of shared clonotypes between healthy human individuals. Method: immunoSEQ multiplex PCR; TCRdb's copy keeps in-frame clones and lacks some. Among about 1 million clones listed, around 76% were seen once. The source material was memory CD4+ T cells sorted from blood. The subset was: CD45RA-negative fraction. These receptor sequences come from a man between 18 and 29 years old in good health.

The chain has TRBV28 and TRBJ1-1; D is unresolved. V lost 3 bases and J 8 bases, leaving 4 bases between the germline ends. Per the germline V gene, CDR1 is MDHEN and CDR2 is SYDVKM. The CDR3 sequence is 10 residues long. CDR3: CASSLGEAFF. In nucleotides, the CDR3 is TGTGCCAGCAGTTTGGGGGAAGCTTTCTTT.

This chain's CDR3 is CASSPGSGGDEQYF. Written as DNA, the CDR3 is TGTGCCAGCAGCCCCGGTAGCGGGGGGGACGAGCAGTACTTC. The rearrangement links TRBV9 to TRBJ2-7; the match to TRBD2 covers 11 bases. Trimming took 4 bases from V and 5 from J; bases not matched to a gene: 5. The CDR3 contains 14 residues. Germline V gene data show CDR1 as SGDLS and CDR2 as YYNGEE.

This clone came up once. V is TRBV29-1 and J is TRBJ2-3, with D tentatively TRBD1 (6 bases). CDR3 length: 15 residues. V lost 1 base, J lost 6 bases, and 17 bases lay in between. The germline gives CDR1 SQVTM, CDR2 ANQGSEA. The CDR3: CSVEGHRAQGDTQYF. The CDR3 coding sequence is TGCAGCGTTGAAGGCCACCGGGCCCAGGGGGATACGCAGTATTTT.

J is TRBJ1-6 and V is TRBV6-1, with 7 bases matching TRBD1. With 5 bases clipped from V and 5 bases from J, the junction kept 6 bases outside the gene matches. Germline CDR1 MNHNS, CDR2 SASEGT. CDR3 length equals 15 residues. CDR3 residues: CASSRTGANNSPLHF. The CDR3, as DNA: TGTGCCAGCAGTAGAACAGGGGCGAATAATTCACCCCTCCACTTT.

V usage is TRBV5-4 and J usage is TRBJ2-2; a weak D match, TRBD1 (7 bases). Per the germline V gene, CDR1 is SGHNT and CDR2 is YYREEE (reference sequence). V gave up 1 base and J gave up 7 bases, with 14 bases separating them. CDR3 length: 15 residues. The DNA for the CDR3 is TGTGCCAGCAGCTTGAAGGAGGGGGCAGGCGGGGAGCTGTTTTTT. This gives the protein CASSLKEGAGGELFF. The full variable domain, rest sourced from reference TRBV5-4 and TRBJ2-2, is ETGVTQSPTHLIKTRGQQVTLRCSSQSGHNTVSWYQQALGQGPQFIFQYYREEENGRGNFPPRFSGLQFPNYSSELNVNALELDDSALYLCASSLKEGAGGELFFGEGSRLTVL.

Only a few counts were recorded for this clone. The genes are TRBV27 and TRBJ1-4; perhaps TRBD1 as D (5 bases). V was cut by 5 bases and J by 8 bases, with 12 bases left in between. Germline CDR1 reads MNHEY; CDR2 reads SMNVEV (reference sequence). This CDR3 has 13 amino acids. This CDR3 reads CASSRQPREKLFF. As DNA, the CDR3 is TGTGCCAGCAGTAGACAGCCTCGGGAAAAACTGTTTTTT.

The gene calls are TRBV9 and TRBJ1-1; D is unresolved. Germline loops: CDR1 SGDLS, CDR2 YYNGEE. V lost 3 bases and J lost 5, with 17 bases in between. CDR3 length: 15 amino acids. The CDR3 loop is CASSESPVGGTEAFF. CDR3 in DNA: TGTGCCAGCAGCGAGAGCCCCGTAGGAGGGACTGAAGCTTTCTTT.

The chain uses TRBV11-2 and TRBJ2-5; no definite D call. Germline V gene sequence: CDR1 SGHAT, CDR2 FQNNGV. This CDR3 is 12 amino acids long. The germline V and J ends were trimmed by 6 bases and 7 bases, with 12 bases remaining between them. The CDR3 DNA reads as TGTGCCAGCAGATCCCTGGACGGGACCCAGTACTTC. It translates to CASRSLDGTQYF.

This chain connects TRBV4-3 to TRBJ2-3; 10 bases are shared with TRBD1. After removal of 4 bases from V and 3 bases from J, the junction contained 7 bases not matched to a gene. From germline, CDR1 is LGHNA and CDR2 YSLEER. This CDR3 has 16 amino acids. The CDR3 nucleotides are TGCGCCAGCAGCCGATCCGGGGACAGGGGAACAGATACGCAGTATTTT. It is translated as CASSRSGDRGTDTQYF.

The chain joins TRBV9 to TRBJ2-5, with D maybe TRBD2 (5 bases). This CDR3 is built from 17 residues. Trimming left V 0 bases short and J 4 bases short, with 19 bases between. Germline assignment: CDR1 SGDLS and CDR2 YYNGEE. Here the CDR3 reads CASSVDLWTPLPETQYF. CDR3 sequence (DNA): TGTGCCAGCAGCGTAGATCTGTGGACTCCCCTTCCAGAGACCCAGTACTTC. Full variable domain (outside the CDR3, taken from reference TRBV9 and TRBJ2-5): DSGVTQTPKHLITATGQRVTLRCSPRSGDLSVYWYQQSLDQGLQFLIQYYNGEERAKGNILERFSAQQFPDLHSELNLSSLELGDSALYFCASSVDLWTPLPETQYFGPGTRLLVL.

Regarding this clone: The sample contains more than one DNA sequence encoding this CDR3. V and J are TRBV11-2 and TRBJ2-3; D gene unclear. Looked up from germline, CDR1 is SGHAT and CDR2 is FQNNGV. This CDR3 has 14 amino acids. V shed 5 bases and J shed 2 bases, with 11 bases lying between them. CDR3 sequence: CASSPIGYTDTQYF. The CDR3 DNA follows: TGTGCCAGCAGCCCCATAGGGTACACAGATACGCAGTATTTT.

Notes on this clone: It is unclear where the CDR3 begins or ends on the DNA, so no DNA is shown, and the CDR3 is as TCRdb lists it. V usage is TRBV7-2 and J usage is TRBJ2-4; the table's TRBD1 call for D was not verified on the DNA. CDR1 SGHTA and CDR2 FQGNSA come from the germline V gene. The CDR3 spans 19 amino acids, including both terminal residues. CDR3 region: CASSFGPGQGSKAKNIQYF.

The V call is TRBV6-1, the J call TRBJ2-5; TRBD2 agrees at 11 bases. Germline V gene sequence: CDR1 MNHNS, CDR2 SASEGT. The V segment lost 6 bases and the J segment 4 bases; nucleotides outside the gene matches: 7. The CDR3 runs to 15 residues. The CDR3 sequence: CASRDTSGGGETQYF. The CDR3 DNA is TGTGCCAGCAGAGACACTAGCGGGGGAGGAGAGACCCAGTACTTC.

The chain joins TRBV5-1 to TRBJ1-6; D perhaps matches TRBD1 (6 bases). Germline V CDR1 and CDR2: SGHRS, YFSETQ. V was clipped by 4 bases and J by 7 bases, with 18 bases between them. CDR3 length: 16 amino acids. The CDR3 is CASSPEQGRDNSPLHF. The DNA of the CDR3 is TGCGCCAGCAGCCCAGAACAGGGTCGGGACAATTCACCCCTCCACTTT.

The J gene is TRBJ2-1, the V gene TRBV14, with 11 bases fitting TRBD2. The CDR3 totals 16 residues. V shed 2 bases and J 4 bases; nucleotides not matched to a gene: 4. Germline CDR1 is SGHDN and CDR2 is FVKESK. The CDR3 region is CASSQPASGRYNEQFF. CDR3 DNA: TGTGCCAGCAGCCAACCGGCTAGCGGGAGGTACAATGAGCAGTTCTTC.

The rearrangement joins TRBV10-2 to TRBJ2-7, with D maybe TRBD2 (6 bases). This CDR3 spans 14 amino acids. Per the germline V gene, CDR1 is WSHSY and CDR2 is SAAADI. V was shortened by 7 bases and J by 7 bases, with 20 bases between the two germline ends. The CDR3 nucleotides are TGCGCCAGCAATGCCGGGACTCCCTCTGGGGAGCAGTACTTC. Protein: CASNAGTPSGEQYF.

J is TRBJ1-1 and V is TRBV6-6; D perhaps matches TRBD1 (5 bases). Between the trimmed V and J ends, which lost 2 bases and 7 bases, there was a span of 17 bases. Germline assignment: CDR1 MNHNY and CDR2 SVGAGI (reference sequence). The CDR3 length is 15 residues. The CDR3 is CASSYAPGGEGEAFF. The CDR3 DNA sequence: TGTGCCAGCAGTTACGCTCCGGGGGGGGAGGGTGAAGCTTTCTTT.

The chain recombines TRBV7-2 with TRBJ2-5, with D perhaps matching TRBD1 (6 bases). Trimming pared 5 bases from V and 3 bases from J, leaving 10 bases between. CDR3 length: 13 amino acids. In germline, CDR1 is SGHTA, CDR2 FQGNSA. This CDR3 is CASSPRGKETQYF. The CDR3 bases are TGTGCCAGCAGCCCTAGGGGGAAAGAGACCCAGTACTTC.

In its sample, this clone was seen a few times. The V and J genes are TRBV5-1 and TRBJ2-7, with 11 bases identical to TRBD2. The CDR3 contains 14 residues. Germline CDR1 is SGHRS and CDR2 is YFSETQ. V trimming: 4 bases; J trimming: 3 bases; junction bases outside the gene matches: 3. The DNA of the CDR3 is TGCGCCAGCAGCCAGACTAGCGGGGACTACGAGCAGTACTTC. It is translated as CASSQTSGDYEQYF. Variable domain in full (rest from reference TRBV5-1 and TRBJ2-7): KAGVTQTPRYLIKTRGQQVTLSCSPISGHRSVSWYQQTPGQGLQFLFEYFSETQRNKGNFPGRFSGRQFSNSRSEMNVSTLELGDSALYLCASSQTSGDYEQYFGPGTRLTVT.

For this clone: The sample holds other DNA sequences that translate to the same CDR3. The chain uses TRBV7-9 and TRBJ2-7; possibly TRBD2 for D (6 bases). Germline lookup yields CDR1 SEHNR and CDR2 FQNEAQ (reference sequence). The ends were cut back, 5 bases at V and 4 bases at J, with 12 bases in the middle. The CDR3 has 13 residues. CDR3 in amino acids: CASSPGGLYEQYF. CDR3 coding DNA: TGTGCCAGCAGCCCAGGAGGGCTGTACGAGCAGTACTTC.

The chain recombines TRBV21-1 with TRBJ2-1. TRBV21-1 is a pseudogene segment. CDR3 length: 16 amino acids. The CDR3, as DNA: TGTGCCAGCATCCAAAAGGTGGGTTTGTCCTACAATGAGCAGTTCTTC. Protein sequence: CASIQKVGLSYNEQFF.

This rearrangement joins TRBV19 to TRBJ2-2, with 8 positions matching TRBD2. V lost 1 base to trimming and J lost 3 bases; unmatched junction nucleotides: 4. This CDR3 comprises 16 residues. Germline V gene sequence: CDR1 LNHDA, CDR2 SQIVND (reference sequence). This CDR3 is CASSIAGGLDTGELFF. CDR3 DNA sequence: TGTGCCAGTAGTATAGCGGGGGGGCTCGACACCGGGGAGCTGTTTTTT.

In this sample, this clone turned up a few times. Other nucleotide sequences from this sample produce the same CDR3. CDR3 bases: TGTGCCAGCAGTCCGCAGGGTGACTATGGCTACACCTTC. Encoded protein: CASSPQGDYGYTF. This chain uses TRBV6-6 with TRBJ1-2; D is possibly TRBD1 (5 bases). V was shortened by 5 bases and J by 3 bases, with 10 bases between the two germline ends. This CDR3 region has 13 residues. The germline CDR1 and CDR2 sequences are MNHNY and SVGAGI (reference sequence).

This chain connects TRBV6-5 to TRBJ2-7; 9 nucleotides match TRBD1. V dropped 6 bases and J dropped 2; count of bases not matched to a gene: 5. Germline CDR1 reads MNHEY; CDR2 reads SVGAGI. The CDR3 extends over 14 amino acids. The CDR3 here is CASSSGTGPYEQYF. In DNA, the CDR3 is TGTGCCAGCAGCTCCGGGACAGGGCCCTACGAGCAGTACTTC.

Notes on this clone: This same CDR3 is encoded by further DNA sequences in the sample. V usage is TRBV2 and J usage is TRBJ1-1; D possibly corresponds to TRBD1 (5 bases). There are 13 residues in the CDR3. In germline, CDR1 is SNHLY, CDR2 FYNNEI. V dropped 6 bases and J dropped 0 bases, with 8 bases sitting between them. The DNA for the CDR3 is TGTGCCAGCAGCGGGGGTATGAACACTGAAGCTTTCTTT. Translated: CASSGGMNTEAFF.

The CDR3 loop is CASTGAFTMKAFF. CDR3 coding DNA: TGTGCCAGCACCGGAGCATTTACTATGAAGGCTTTCTTT. V and J are TRBV21-1 and TRBJ1-1. TRBV21-1 is a recognized pseudogene. The CDR3 totals 13 residues.